This TCR beta chain comes out of a study of OX40 agonist ivuxolimab in advanced cancers. Assay used: immunoSEQ multiplex PCR; TCRdb lists only in-frame clones, some missing. The sample includes around 100,000 clones, about 91% of them seen just once. CDR1 and CDR2 from the germline V gene are SGHRS and YFSETQ. V was pared by 4 bases and J by 6 bases, with 14 bases of the junction left unmatched. This CDR3 has 19 amino acids. This chain uses TRBV5-1 with TRBJ2-2; 14 nucleotides line up with TRBD2. Sequences were derived from CD4+ or CD8+ T cells sorted from blood, sampled in a trial of the OX40 agonist ivuxolimab. This clonotype was sampled from an adult with an advanced solid tumor such as melanoma, head and neck, liver or kidney cancer. In DNA form, the CDR3 reads TGCGCCAGCAGCGTCGGACTAGCGGGAGGAATTAGTAGATCCGGGGAGCTGTTTTTT. Protein: CASSVGLAGGISRSGELFF.